A selection of T cell receptor beta chains follows, all from one sample in a study of T cells after yellow fever vaccination. One entry per CDR3 protein, called by TCRdb with MiXCR from the 5' RACE reads. The repertoire has hundreds of thousands of distinct CDR3 sequences, 18% of them found once; the top ten carry about 18%. The material sequenced was PBMCs, taken before the yellow fever booster vaccination. The receptors derive from a man aged 18 to 29 who received the YFV17D yellow fever vaccine. The CDR3 runs from the conserved cysteine through the conserved F or W. The D gene is left open where the match is weak. Clone size is stated in some rows and not others, as once, few, many or a class when expanded.

>TRBD1|TRBV7-2|TRBJ2-7|-
CASSPRPGQGAYEQYF
TGTGCCAGCAGCCCCCGCCCGGGACAGGGGGCCTACGAGCAGTACTTC
>-|TRBV5-5|TRBJ1-4|-
CASSLDSAFNEKLFF
TGTGCCAGCAGCTTGGATTCAGCCTTTAATGAAAAACTGTTTTTT
>-|TRBV28|TRBJ1-2|-
CASSEIQGRDYTF
TGTGCCAGCAGCGAGATTCAGGGACGGGACTACACCTTC
>TRBD1|TRBV6-6|TRBJ1-5|-
CASSYASGTGAYSNQPQHF
TGTGCCAGCAGTTACGCCTCGGGGACAGGGGCGTATAGCAATCAGCCCCAGCATTTT
>-|TRBV5-5|TRBJ1-5|-
CASSLLPGPDQPQHF
TGTGCCAGCAGCTTATTACCGGGGCCGGATCAGCCCCAGCATTTT
>-|TRBV12-2|TRBJ2-1|-
CASRFRLSSYNEQFF
TGTGCAAGTCGCTTCCGTCTAAGCTCCTACAATGAGCAGTTCTTC
>TRBD2|TRBV7-2|TRBJ2-2|few
CASSLAPAGANTGELFF
TGTGCCAGCAGCTTAGCCCCCGCGGGGGCGAACACCGGGGAGCTGTTTTTT
>-|TRBV5-1|TRBJ1-1|few
CASKAGGVDTEAFF
TGCGCCAGCAAGGCGGGCGGGGTGGACACTGAAGCTTTCTTT
>-|TRBV5-1|TRBJ2-2|-
CASSLSVPGELFF
TGCGCCAGCAGCTTGTCTGTCCCCGGGGAGCTGTTTTTT
>-|TRBV2|TRBJ1-1|few
CATRENTEAFF
TGTGCCACGCGCGAGAACACTGAAGCTTTCTTT
>-|TRBV5-1|TRBJ2-6|-
CASSPPATSGANVLTF
TGCGCCAGCAGCCCCCCGGCGACCTCTGGGGCCAACGTCCTGACTTTC
>-|TRBV7-2|TRBJ2-7|-
CASREGPGGVYEQYF
TGTGCCAGCCGGGAGGGACCAGGGGGAGTCTACGAGCAGTACTTC
>-|TRBV13|TRBJ1-2|-
CASSSNSYGYTF
TGTGCCAGCAGCTCCAACAGCTATGGCTACACCTTC
>-|TRBV29-1|TRBJ2-3|many
CSVGQGPDTQYF
TGCAGCGTTGGCCAGGGGCCAGATACGCAGTATTTT
>-|TRBV7-2|TRBJ2-7|-
CASSSRGQKSSYEQYF
TGTGCCAGCAGCTCCCGCGGACAGAAGAGCTCCTACGAGCAGTACTTC
>-|TRBV5-1|TRBJ2-3|few
CASSKNTAGDTQYF
TGCGCCAGCAGCAAGAACACGGCGGGGGATACGCAGTATTTT
>TRBD2|TRBV7-3|TRBJ2-3|-
CAISRRRGGADTQYF
TGTGCCATTTCTCGTCGGCGGGGGGGGGCAGATACGCAGTATTTT
>-|TRBV7-9|TRBJ1-4|few
CASSLLGLGEKLFF
TGTGCCAGCAGCTTATTGGGGCTTGGGGAAAAACTGTTTTTT
>-|TRBV6-7|TRBJ2-2|-
CASSPPWPRRTGELFF
TGTGCCAGCAGCCCCCCCTGGCCAAGAAGAACCGGGGAGCTGTTTTTT
>TRBD2|TRBV7-3|TRBJ2-2|-
CASSPEGLAGVKSGELFF
TGTGCCAGCAGCCCAGAAGGACTAGCGGGGGTTAAATCCGGGGAGCTGTTTTTT
>-|TRBV4-2|TRBJ2-3|-
CASSQEGWSTQYF
TGTGCCAGCAGCCAAGAAGGGTGGAGTACGCAGTATTTT
>TRBD1|TRBV28|TRBJ1-4|-
CASTGADDRANEKLFF
TGTGCCAGCACGGGGGCGGACGACAGGGCCAATGAAAAACTGTTTTTT
>-|TRBV7-9|TRBJ2-7|-
CASSSAGTYEQYF
TGTGCCAGCAGCTCGGCAGGAACCTACGAGCAGTACTTC
>-|TRBV19|TRBJ1-5|few
CASSSRQVQPQHF
TGTGCCAGTAGTTCAAGACAAGTTCAGCCCCAGCATTTT
>-|TRBV20-1|TRBJ1-1|few
CSARGRTGNTEAFF
TGCAGTGCTAGAGGTCGGACCGGGAACACTGAAGCTTTCTTT
>-|TRBV7-2|TRBJ2-5|many
CASSLAGAGETQYF
TGTGCCAGCAGCTTAGCGGGGGCCGGGGAGACCCAGTACTTC
>-|TRBV21-1|TRBJ2-6|-
CASSKEGRSGSGANVLTF
TGTGCCAGCAGCAAAGAGGGCCGTAGTGGCTCTGGGGCCAACGTCCTGACTTTC
>-|TRBV20-1|TRBJ2-5|few
CSAREGTVRETQYF
TGCAGTGCTAGGGAGGGGACGGTCCGTGAGACCCAGTACTTC
>-|TRBV20-1|TRBJ1-4|-
CSARPGTTSNEKLFF
TGCAGTGCTAGGCCCGGGACCACCAGTAATGAAAAACTGTTTTTT
>-|TRBV6-5|TRBJ1-5|few
CASRKQGQPQHF
TGTGCCAGCAGAAAACAGGGTCAGCCCCAGCATTTT
>-|TRBV13|TRBJ2-1|few
CASSSPGFGEDNEQFF
TGTGCCAGCAGCTCCCCGGGGTTTGGGGAAGACAATGAGCAGTTCTTC
>-|TRBV28|TRBJ2-2|few
CASSLRSNTGELFF
TGTGCCAGCAGTTTACGGTCAAACACCGGGGAGCTGTTTTTT
>-|TRBV20-1|TRBJ1-5|-
CSAQTFGGVGQPQHF
TGCAGTGCCCAGACATTCGGGGGGGTCGGTCAGCCCCAGCATTTT
>-|TRBV30|TRBJ2-7|few
CAWREDSYEQYF
TGTGCCTGGAGGGAAGACAGCTACGAGCAGTACTTC
>-|TRBV18|TRBJ2-3|-
CASSQTGHTDTQYF
TGTGCCAGCTCGCAGACAGGTCACACAGATACGCAGTATTTT
>-|TRBV5-1|TRBJ2-7|few
CASSLENTATSYEQYF
TGCGCCAGCAGCTTGGAAAACACTGCCACCTCCTACGAGCAGTACTTC
>-|TRBV5-1|TRBJ2-7|many
CASSLEGYEQYF
TGTGCCAGCAGCTTGGAAGGGTACGAGCAGTACTTC
>TRBD1|TRBV7-2|TRBJ2-2|-
CASSLGQGAIFTGELFF
TGTGCCAGCAGCTTAGGGCAGGGGGCCATTTTCACCGGGGAGCTGTTTTTT
>-|TRBV12-3/TRBV12-4|TRBJ2-1|few
CASSPGVGGEQFF
TGTGCCAGCAGTCCGGGGGTAGGAGGAGAGCAGTTCTTC
>-|TRBV7-9|TRBJ2-2|few
CASSPKGAGELFF
TGTGCCAGCAGCCCCAAGGGGGCCGGGGAGCTGTTTTTT
>TRBD1|TRBV28|TRBJ1-1|few
CASRLQGGSWTEAFF
TGTGCCAGCAGGTTACAGGGGGGAAGTTGGACTGAAGCTTTCTTT
>-|TRBV7-9|TRBJ1-1|-
CASSPHSQGNTEAFF
TGTGCCAGCAGCCCCCACTCCCAAGGGAACACTGAAGCTTTCTTT
>-|TRBV12-3/TRBV12-4|TRBJ1-1|-
CASSENREEAFF
TGTGCCAGCAGTGAAAACAGGGAAGAAGCTTTCTTT
>-|TRBV12-3/TRBV12-4|TRBJ2-1|few
CASSFSAIGSEQFF
TGTGCCAGCAGTTTCAGTGCTATTGGAAGTGAGCAGTTCTTC
>-|TRBV7-3|TRBJ2-6|few
CASSYPGSGANVLTF
TGTGCCAGCAGCTATCCGGGGTCTGGGGCCAACGTCCTGACTTTC
>-|TRBV5-1|TRBJ1-6|-
CASTRGPNSPLHF
TGCGCCAGCACCCGGGGTCCCAATTCACCCCTCCACTTT
>-|TRBV4-2|TRBJ2-6|-
CASRQEETRAAGANVLTF
TGTGCCAGTCGTCAGGAGGAGACTAGGGCAGCTGGGGCCAACGTCCTGACTTTC
>-|TRBV11-2|TRBJ2-2|few
CASSRGRWAGPGGELFF
TGTGCCAGCAGCAGAGGGAGATGGGCAGGGCCCGGCGGGGAGCTGTTTTTT
>TRBD2|TRBV4-1|TRBJ2-5|-
CASSQDEETAQLTSGGPQETQYF
TGCGCCAGCAGCCAAGATGAGGAGACAGCCCAATTGACTAGCGGGGGGCCACAAGAGACCCAGTACTTC
>-|TRBV4-2|TRBJ2-1|-
CASSPLPPGGPIIEQFF
TGTGCCAGCAGCCCTCTCCCCCCGGGGGGCCCTATCATAGAGCAGTTCTTC
>-|TRBV5-1|TRBJ2-7|many
CASSGTGLKSYEQYF
TGCGCCAGCAGCGGAACAGGGTTGAAGTCCTACGAGCAGTACTTC